Following are 18 T cell receptor beta chains from one sample sequenced in a study of T cells in localized non-small cell lung cancer (TCRdb year 2020). The library was prepared using the immunoSEQ multiplex PCR assay. TCRdb provides this immuneACCESS table in a form limited to in-frame rearrangements. Some clones are lacking; in checked studies, under half of them reflect an unresolved V gene, and why the rest are absent is not known. For this sample the table gives about 52,000 clones, of which just over 85% were detected only once. Together, the top ten hold more than 15% of the sample. The material was peripheral blood, obtained before any cancer treatment. The receptors originated from an older male donor with stage III squamous cell lung carcinoma.

V and J are TRBV7-2 and TRBJ2-3; 11 nucleotides line up with TRBD2. The CDR3 loop spans 17 amino acids. Losses at the gene ends were 1 base for V and 5 bases for J; bases not matched to a gene: 8. Germline loops: CDR1 SGHTA, CDR2 FQGNSA. CDR3 in amino acids: CASSLVLSGRARDTQYF. DNA of the CDR3: TGTGCCAGCAGCTTAGTTCTTAGCGGGAGGGCCAGAGATACGCAGTATTTT.

This chain links TRBV7-9 with TRBJ1-6; 7 positions agree with TRBD1. This CDR3 is built from 17 residues. CDR1 and CDR2 (germline): SEHNR, FQNEAQ (reference sequence). Trimming at V came to 1 base and at J to 6 bases, leaving 9 bases not matched to a gene. In nucleotides, the CDR3 is TGTGCCAGCAGCTTAGGAGGGGGCAGGGCAAGTAATTCACCCCTCCACTTT. Its translation: CASSLGGGRASNSPLHF.

This clone was detected once. This rearrangement joins TRBV29-1 to TRBJ2-2; D is perhaps TRBD2 (5 bases). CDR1 SQVTM and CDR2 ANQGSEA come from the germline V gene. Trimming cost V 6 bases and J 0 bases, with 8 bases left between them. The CDR3 runs to 13 residues. CDR3: CSVGRANTGELFF. The CDR3 region has the DNA TGCAGCGTAGGGCGGGCGAACACCGGGGAGCTGTTTTTT.

The V gene is TRBV7-2, the J gene TRBJ1-4; D not certain. Germline V gene lookup returns CDR1 SGHTA and CDR2 FQGNSA. V lost 5 bases to trimming and J lost 7 bases, with 17 bases between them. The CDR3 totals 15 residues. CDR3 protein: CASSPSRGAGEKLFF. The CDR3 bases are TGTGCCAGCAGCCCGAGCCGAGGCGCCGGTGAAAAACTGTTTTTT.

J is TRBJ1-5 and V is TRBV19; TRBD1 agrees at 8 bases. CDR3 length equals 13 residues. Germline CDR1 and CDR2: LNHDA and SQIVND (reference sequence). The trim removed 5 bases at V and 7 bases at J, leaving 4 bases unmatched. The CDR3 nucleotides are TGTGCCAGTAGTGTGACAGGGGCGCAGCCCCAGCATTTT. Its translation is CASSVTGAQPQHF.

J is TRBJ1-1 and V is TRBV5-4, with D hard to call. The CDR3 spans 14 residues. V was pared by 0 bases and J by 6 bases, with 12 bases between. CDR1 is SGHNT and CDR2 is YYREEE in the germline V gene (reference sequence). The CDR3, as DNA: TGTGCCAGCAGCTTGGTGGCTGTGGTGGCTGAAGCTTTCTTT. Its protein product is CASSLVAVVAEAFF.

V and J are TRBV5-1 and TRBJ2-3, with D possibly TRBD1 on 6 matching bases. CDR3 size: 13 residues. V dropped 6 bases and J dropped 6 bases, with 14 bases sitting between them. Germline CDR1 reads SGHRS; CDR2 reads YFSETQ. The CDR3 reads CASTLQGGDTQYF. For the CDR3, the DNA is TGCGCCAGCACCTTACAGGGTGGGGATACGCAGTATTTT.

The chain uses TRBV5-4 and TRBJ2-3; 9 bases align to TRBD1. Germline-derived CDR1 and CDR2 are SGHNT and YYREEE (reference sequence). The CDR3 sequence is 14 residues long. V lost 2 bases and J lost 4; bases outside the gene matches: 2. The CDR3 nucleotides read TGTGCCAGCAGCTTTAGACAGGGGGCAGATACGCAGTATTTT. Translating it yields CASSFRQGADTQYF.

Points on this clone: At one end the junction does not follow the germline gene, possibly because of a read error. The chain uses TRBV11-2 and TRBJ1-2; TRBD1 matches at 7 bases. CDR1 is SGHAT, CDR2 FQNNGV, per germline. CDR3 length: 15 residues. The DNA for the CDR3 is TGTGCCAGCCGAACAATAGGGGGCAATAACCATGGCTACACCTTC. Its protein product is CASRTIGGNNHGYTF. The full variable domain, rest sourced from reference TRBV11-2 and TRBJ1-2, is EAGVAQSPRYKIIEKRQSVAFWCNPISGHATLYWYQQILGQGPKLLIQFQNNGVVDDSQLPKDRFSAERLKGVDSTLKIQPAKLEDSAVYLCASRTIGGNNHGYTFGSGTRLTVV.

The table lists this clone with a count of one. The chain has TRBV7-2 and TRBJ1-1; D is ambiguous. From germline, CDR1 is SGHTA and CDR2 FQGNSA. V was shortened by 2 bases and J by 0 bases, with 10 bases between the two germline ends. The CDR3 sequence is 15 residues long. CDR3 coding DNA: TGTGCCAGCAGCTTACCAAACGGTTTGAACACTGAAGCTTTCTTT. This sequence encodes CASSLPNGLNTEAFF. The full variable domain, its missing parts supplied by reference TRBV7-2 and TRBJ1-1, is GAGVSQSPSNKVTEKGKDVELRCDPISGHTALYWYRQSLGQGLEFLIYFQGNSAPDKSGLPSDRFSAERTGGSVSTLTIQRTQQEDSAVYLCASSLPNGLNTEAFFGQGTRLTVV.

The V call is TRBV10-3, the J call TRBJ1-1; TRBD1 matches at 8 bases. The CDR3 runs 14 residues. Germline V gene sequence: CDR1 ENHRY, CDR2 SYGVKD. V lost 5 bases and J lost 1; bases outside the gene matches: 3. This CDR3 reads CAISLTGANTEAFF. CDR3 coding DNA: TGTGCCATCAGTTTGACAGGGGCGAACACTGAAGCTTTCTTT.

The rearrangement joins TRBV5-1 to TRBJ2-1; 11 positions match TRBD2. This CDR3 comprises 20 residues. Germline V gene lookup returns CDR1 SGHRS and CDR2 YFSETQ. V was pared by 0 bases and J by 0 bases, with 11 bases of the junction left unmatched. In DNA, the CDR3 is TGCGCCAGCAGCTTGGGTCTAGCGGGAGGTCGACACAGCTCCTACAATGAGCAGTTCTTC. It yields the protein CASSLGLAGGRHSSYNEQFF.

The chain recombines TRBV4-1 with TRBJ2-7; D gene uncertain. Germline lookup yields CDR1 MGHRA and CDR2 YSYEKL. V was shortened by 4 bases and J by 1 base, with 17 bases between the two germline ends. The CDR3 contains 16 residues. The CDR3 DNA follows: TGCGCCAGCAGCCGCCTCCCTGACCGGAGATCCTACGAGCAGTACTTC. Its translation is CASSRLPDRRSYEQYF.

This chain joins TRBV2 and TRBJ1-1; TRBD1 matches 8 bases. The V gene end was trimmed by 6 bases and the J gene end by 4 bases; junction bases not matched to a gene: 7. The CDR3 is 14 residues long. Germline lookup yields CDR1 SNHLY and CDR2 FYNNEI. The CDR3 coding sequence is TGTGCCAGCAGACCGGACAGGGTTGGCACTGAAGCTTTCTTT. Protein product: CASRPDRVGTEAFF. The full variable domain, completed using reference TRBV2 and TRBJ1-1, is EPEVTQTPSHQVTQMGQEVILRCVPISNHLYFYWYRQILGQKVEFLVSFYNNEISEKSEIFDDQFSVERPDGSNFTLKIRSTKLEDSAMYFCASRPDRVGTEAFFGQGTRLTVV.

The table lists this clone with a few counts. V is TRBV5-5 and J is TRBJ2-5; either TRBD1 or TRBD2 may supply D (5 bases each). The germline V and J ends were trimmed by 2 bases and 1 base, with 12 bases remaining between them. The germline V gene encodes CDR1 SGHKS and CDR2 YYEKEE (reference sequence). The CDR3 is made up of 15 amino acids. CDR3 region: CASSFSGSPQETQYF. The CDR3 coding sequence is TGTGCCAGCAGCTTCTCAGGGAGCCCCCAAGAGACCCAGTACTTC.

On this clone: The same CDR3 is also encoded by other DNA sequences in this sample. This sequence joins TRBV9 and TRBJ2-5; D might be TRBD1 or TRBD2, each matching 5 bases. Trimming pared 4 bases from V and 1 base from J, leaving 11 bases between. The CDR3 consists of 14 residues. Germline lookup yields CDR1 SGDLS and CDR2 YYNGEE. CDR3 sequence reads: CASSPGTVQETQYF. DNA of the CDR3: TGTGCCAGCAGCCCCGGGACGGTCCAAGAGACCCAGTACTTC.

The chain carries TRBV2 and TRBJ1-2; D is perhaps TRBD1 (6 bases). The CDR3 is 14 amino acids. Trimming shortened V by 6 bases and J by 3 bases, and 14 bases separated the two germline ends. Germline V gene lookup returns CDR1 SNHLY and CDR2 FYNNEI. This chain's CDR3 is CASSLEQGDYGYTF. In nucleotides, the CDR3 is TGTGCCAGCAGCCTCGAACAGGGTGACTATGGCTACACCTTC.

The chain combines TRBV7-6 with TRBJ1-1; no clear D. This CDR3 has 13 residues. Germline assignment: CDR1 SGHVS and CDR2 FNYEAQ. Trimming took 2 bases from V and 1 from J, leaving 5 bases between them. The CDR3 spells CASSLQTNTEAFF. The CDR3 DNA follows: TGTGCCAGCAGCTTACAAACGAACACTGAAGCTTTCTTT.